Listed below are T cell receptor beta chains from one sample, sequenced in a study of blood T cell repertoires in COVID-19. Sequencing used immunoSEQ multiplex PCR; TCRdb keeps in-frame clones, though not all of them. In the table there are a few hundred thousand clones, approximately 84% of which are singletons. Sequenced sample: PBMCs or T cells enriched from blood (not recorded which). These TCRs come from a woman between 45 and 60 years old who had been exposed to COVID-19. Both conserved end residues are part of each CDR3. The D gene is left open where the match is weak. Some rows have no size entry. The others give once, few or many, or a class for an expanded clone.

cdr3_aa: CASCYARGEAFF
cdr3_nt: TGTGCCAGCTGTTATGCCAGGGGTGAAGCTTTCTTT
v_call: TRBV7-9
j_call: TRBJ1-1
d_call: -
clone_size: -

cdr3_aa: CASGGSAFSGNTIYF
cdr3_nt: TGTGCCAGCGGGGGGTCTGCGTTCTCTGGAAACACCATATATTTT
v_call: TRBV2
j_call: TRBJ1-3
d_call: -
clone_size: many

cdr3_aa: CASKGQGGNTEAFF
cdr3_nt: TGTGCCAGTAAAGGACAGGGGGGTAACACTGAAGCTTTCTTT
v_call: TRBV19
j_call: TRBJ1-1
d_call: TRBD1
clone_size: -

cdr3_aa: CASSLQGAGELFF
cdr3_nt: TGCGCCAGCAGTTTACAGGGGGCCGGGGAGCTGTTTTTT
v_call: TRBV10-1
j_call: TRBJ2-2
d_call: TRBD1
clone_size: -

cdr3_aa: CSVAPRGGVYEQYF
cdr3_nt: TGCAGCGTTGCCCCGCGGGGGGGTGTCTACGAGCAGTACTTC
v_call: TRBV29-1
j_call: TRBJ2-7
d_call: TRBD2
clone_size: -

cdr3_aa: CASSPGTGGNTIYF
cdr3_nt: TGTGCCAGCAGTCCCGGGACAGGGGGCAACACCATATATTTT
v_call: TRBV7-2
j_call: TRBJ1-3
d_call: TRBD1
clone_size: -

cdr3_aa: CASSLVPAYQETQYF
cdr3_nt: TGCGCCAGCAGCTTGGTACCCGCGTACCAAGAGACCCAGTACTTC
v_call: TRBV5-1
j_call: TRBJ2-5
d_call: -
clone_size: -

cdr3_aa: CASRRGTDYGYTF
cdr3_nt: TGTGCCAGCCGTCGGGGGACAGACTATGGCTACACCTTC
v_call: TRBV28
j_call: TRBJ1-2
d_call: TRBD1
clone_size: few

cdr3_aa: CASSPGQGENTGELFF
cdr3_nt: TGCGCCAGCAGCCCGGGACAGGGGGAGAACACCGGGGAGCTGTTTTTT
v_call: TRBV5-1
j_call: TRBJ2-2
d_call: TRBD1
clone_size: -

cdr3_aa: CASTAGQTSEAFF
cdr3_nt: TGCGCCAGCACTGCGGGACAGACAAGTGAAGCTTTCTTT
v_call: TRBV10-1
j_call: TRBJ1-1
d_call: TRBD1
clone_size: -

cdr3_aa: CASSLDNRVDSPLHF
cdr3_nt: TGCGCCAGCAGCTTAGATAACAGGGTAGATTCACCCCTCCACTTT
v_call: TRBV5-1
j_call: TRBJ1-6
d_call: -
clone_size: few

cdr3_aa: CASSSGGQGAREQYF
cdr3_nt: TGCGCCAGCAGCTCGGGTGGACAGGGGGCCCGAGAGCAGTACTTC
v_call: TRBV5-1
j_call: TRBJ2-7
d_call: TRBD1
clone_size: -

cdr3_aa: CATGRGEETQYF
cdr3_nt: TGTGCCACCGGAAGGGGTGAAGAGACCCAGTACTTC
v_call: TRBV19
j_call: TRBJ2-5
d_call: -
clone_size: -

cdr3_aa: CASSSRREMNTGELFF
cdr3_nt: TGTGCCAGCAGCTCCCGGAGGGAGATGAACACCGGGGAGCTGTTTTTT
v_call: TRBV5-4
j_call: TRBJ2-2
d_call: -
clone_size: once

cdr3_aa: CASRPRTSGGLGLFNEQFF
cdr3_nt: TGCGCCAGCAGACCTCGGACTAGCGGGGGGTTAGGCCTTTTCAATGAGCAGTTCTTC
v_call: TRBV5-1
j_call: TRBJ2-1
d_call: TRBD2
clone_size: once

cdr3_aa: CASSLGANQPQHF
cdr3_nt: TGTGCCAGCAGTCTGGGCGCTAATCAGCCCCAGCATTTT
v_call: TRBV7-2
j_call: TRBJ1-5
d_call: -
clone_size: few

cdr3_aa: CASSSPTGMNTEAFF
cdr3_nt: TGTGCCAGCAGTTCCCCGACAGGGATGAACACTGAAGCTTTCTTT
v_call: TRBV28
j_call: TRBJ1-1
d_call: TRBD1
clone_size: -

cdr3_aa: CSVDSGSLYGYTF
cdr3_nt: TGCAGCGTGGATTCAGGATCCCTCTATGGCTACACCTTC
v_call: TRBV29-1
j_call: TRBJ1-2
d_call: -
clone_size: -

cdr3_aa: CATSDSGNNYGYTF
cdr3_nt: TGTGCCACCAGTGATTCAGGGAATAACTATGGCTACACCTTC
v_call: TRBV24-1
j_call: TRBJ1-2
d_call: -
clone_size: few

cdr3_aa: CASSISGTSSSGANVLTF
cdr3_nt: TGTGCCAGTAGTATATCCGGGACTTCGAGCTCTGGGGCCAACGTCCTGACTTTC
v_call: TRBV19
j_call: TRBJ2-6
d_call: -
clone_size: -

cdr3_aa: CASSPSQLAGSQETQYF
cdr3_nt: TGTGCCAGCTCACCGTCGCAACTAGCGGGTTCCCAAGAGACCCAGTACTTC
v_call: TRBV18
j_call: TRBJ2-5
d_call: TRBD2
clone_size: -

cdr3_aa: CSASILSGNTIYF
cdr3_nt: TGCAGTGCTAGTATCCTCTCTGGAAACACCATATATTTT
v_call: TRBV20-1
j_call: TRBJ1-3
d_call: -
clone_size: -

cdr3_aa: CASSLAQAEQYF
cdr3_nt: TGTGCCAGCAGCTTAGCGCAGGCCGAGCAGTACTTC
v_call: TRBV7-2
j_call: TRBJ2-7
d_call: -
clone_size: once

cdr3_aa: CASSALSGDSTDTQYF
cdr3_nt: TGTGCCAGCAGCGCTCTATCGGGGGACTCCACAGATACGCAGTATTTT
v_call: TRBV7-2
j_call: TRBJ2-3
d_call: -
clone_size: -

cdr3_aa: CASSPTGTGGYTRGYTF
cdr3_nt: TGTGCCAGCAGCCCCACAGGGACAGGGGGCTATACACGGGGCTACACCTTC
v_call: TRBV7-8
j_call: TRBJ1-2
d_call: TRBD1
clone_size: -

cdr3_aa: CASSRVGELFF
cdr3_nt: TGTGCCAGCAGCAGGGTCGGGGAGCTGTTTTTT
v_call: TRBV12-3/TRBV12-4
j_call: TRBJ2-2
d_call: -
clone_size: -

cdr3_aa: CASRGTSGGSAHEQFF
cdr3_nt: TGTGCCAGCAGAGGGACTAGCGGGGGGTCTGCCCATGAGCAGTTCTTC
v_call: TRBV2
j_call: TRBJ2-1
d_call: TRBD2
clone_size: -

cdr3_aa: CASSYTSGGRADTQYF
cdr3_nt: TGTGCCAGCAGCTACACTAGCGGGGGTAGGGCAGATACGCAGTATTTT
v_call: TRBV7-9
j_call: TRBJ2-3
d_call: TRBD2
clone_size: -

cdr3_aa: CASSIGGGDALLNYGYTF
cdr3_nt: TGTGCCAGTAGTATAGGAGGAGGGGACGCCCTTCTTAACTATGGCTACACCTTC
v_call: TRBV19
j_call: TRBJ1-2
d_call: -
clone_size: few

cdr3_aa: CASSATLDSTETQYF
cdr3_nt: TGTGCCAGCAGCGCGACACTAGACTCTACAGAGACCCAGTACTTC
v_call: TRBV9
j_call: TRBJ2-5
d_call: -
clone_size: -

cdr3_aa: CASSLRTGHTGELFF
cdr3_nt: TGTGCCAGCAGCCTTCGGACAGGGCACACCGGGGAGCTGTTTTTT
v_call: TRBV3-1/TRBV3-2
j_call: TRBJ2-2
d_call: TRBD1
clone_size: -

cdr3_aa: CASSISRNNYEQYF
cdr3_nt: TGTGCCAGTAGTATAAGCAGGAACAACTACGAGCAGTACTTC
v_call: TRBV19
j_call: TRBJ2-7
d_call: -
clone_size: -

cdr3_aa: CSVLGLAGLYNEQFF
cdr3_nt: TGCAGCGTTCTAGGACTAGCGGGGCTCTACAATGAGCAGTTCTTC
v_call: TRBV29-1
j_call: TRBJ2-1
d_call: TRBD2
clone_size: -

cdr3_aa: CASWQRGAKGNEQFF
cdr3_nt: TGTGCCAGCTGGCAGCGGGGGGCAAAAGGGAATGAGCAGTTCTTC
v_call: TRBV27
j_call: TRBJ2-1
d_call: TRBD2
clone_size: -

cdr3_aa: CASSQTHRGRETQYF
cdr3_nt: TGCGCCAGCAGCCAGACACACAGGGGACGGGAGACCCAGTACTTC
v_call: TRBV4-3
j_call: TRBJ2-5
d_call: TRBD1
clone_size: -

cdr3_aa: CASSQTGSGEKLFF
cdr3_nt: TGTGCCAGCAGCCAAACAGGGTCGGGTGAAAAACTGTTTTTT
v_call: TRBV14
j_call: TRBJ1-4
d_call: -
clone_size: -

cdr3_aa: CASSLDQVGEAFF
cdr3_nt: TGTGCCAGCAGCTTAGATCAGGTTGGGGAAGCTTTCTTT
v_call: TRBV11-2
j_call: TRBJ1-1
d_call: -
clone_size: -

cdr3_aa: CAISREGVKLFF
cdr3_nt: TGTGCCATCAGTCGAGAGGGGGTAAAACTGTTTTTT
v_call: TRBV10-3
j_call: TRBJ1-4
d_call: -
clone_size: -

cdr3_aa: CASSLKRGNTEAFF
cdr3_nt: TGTGCCAGCTCACTCAAACGGGGGAACACTGAAGCTTTCTTT
v_call: TRBV18
j_call: TRBJ1-1
d_call: -
clone_size: -

cdr3_aa: CASSPWDRGRNYGYTF
cdr3_nt: TGTGCCAGCAGTCCCTGGGACAGGGGGCGGAACTATGGCTACACCTTC
v_call: TRBV11-2
j_call: TRBJ1-2
d_call: TRBD1
clone_size: -

cdr3_aa: CASSLGQGIGAFF
cdr3_nt: TGTGCCAGCAGCCTGGGACAGGGGATTGGAGCTTTCTTT
v_call: TRBV3-1/TRBV3-2
j_call: TRBJ1-1
d_call: TRBD1
clone_size: -

cdr3_aa: CASSIAGALNEQFF
cdr3_nt: TGTGCCAGTAGTATAGCGGGAGCCCTCAATGAGCAGTTCTTC
v_call: TRBV19
j_call: TRBJ2-1
d_call: -
clone_size: -

cdr3_aa: CAPRSGANVLTF
cdr3_nt: TGTGCCCCGAGGTCTGGGGCCAACGTCCTGACTTTC
v_call: TRBV6-7
j_call: TRBJ2-6
d_call: -
clone_size: -

cdr3_aa: CASTSSVKPAFF
cdr3_nt: TGTGCCAGCACGTCGAGCGTAAAACCCGCTTTCTTT
v_call: TRBV7-9
j_call: TRBJ1-1
d_call: -
clone_size: few

cdr3_aa: CASSLKSRGGNTIYF
cdr3_nt: TGTGCCAGCAGCTTAAAATCCAGGGGTGGAAACACCATATATTTT
v_call: TRBV7-8
j_call: TRBJ1-3
d_call: -
clone_size: -

cdr3_aa: CASSYRRDNEQFF
cdr3_nt: TGTGCCAGCAGTTACAGGAGGGACAATGAGCAGTTCTTC
v_call: TRBV6-2/TRBV6-3
j_call: TRBJ2-1
d_call: -
clone_size: -

cdr3_aa: CSVNELSFYGYTF
cdr3_nt: TGCAGCGTCAACGAACTTTCGTTCTATGGCTACACCTTC
v_call: TRBV29-1
j_call: TRBJ1-2
d_call: -
clone_size: -

cdr3_aa: CSVDVLAGGLGTQYF
cdr3_nt: TGCAGCGTTGATGTGCTAGCGGGGGGGCTCGGGACCCAGTACTTC
v_call: TRBV29-1
j_call: TRBJ2-5
d_call: TRBD2
clone_size: -

cdr3_aa: CASSDQGGADTQYF
cdr3_nt: TGTGCCAGCAGTGATCAGGGTGGGGCAGATACGCAGTATTTT
v_call: TRBV9
j_call: TRBJ2-3
d_call: -
clone_size: -